This is a list of T cell receptor beta chains from one sample in a study of T cells in Graves' hyperthyroidism and ophthalmopathy. TCRdb re-called the multiplex PCR reads through MiXCR, storing one row per CDR3 protein. The repertoire consists of more than 550,000 distinct CDR3 sequences, with less than 45% occurring once and the leading ten covering less than 8.5%. Sequences were obtained from peripheral blood or thyroid tissue (not recorded which). The receptor source for this set is an adult man with Graves' disease, either hyperthyroidism or ophthalmopathy (not recorded which). Each CDR3 is given with its conserved first and last residue. The D gene is left open where the match is weak. The size field is filled for only some rows; it gives once, few, many or a size class.

TRBJ1-2,-,TRBV2,-,CASPPTTNYGYTF,TGTGCCAGCCCTCCTACTACTAACTATGGCTACACCTTC
TRBJ1-1,once,TRBV20-1,TRBD1,CSVAPTGTGDLTEAFF,TGCAGTGTGGCCCCGACCGGGACAGGGGATTTAACTGAAGCTTTCTTT
TRBJ1-1,few,TRBV7-9,TRBD1,CASSQGGWTEAFF,TGTGCCAGCAGCCAGGGGGGGTGGACTGAAGCTTTCTTT
TRBJ1-6,many,TRBV10-3,TRBD1,CATAGTANSPLHF,TGTGCCACCGCCGGGACAGCAAATTCACCCCTCCACTTT
TRBJ1-6,-,TRBV20-1,TRBD1,CSYLSRGGHSPLHF,TGCAGTTACCTTTCGCGAGGGGGCCATTCACCCCTCCACTTT
TRBJ1-4,-,TRBV20-1,-,CSARAAQGRNEKLFF,TGCAGTGCTAGAGCCGCACAGGGTAGGAATGAAAAACTGTTTTTT
TRBJ1-2,-,TRBV5-1,-,CASSLGVTNYGYTF,TGCGCCAGCAGCTTGGGGGTTACGAACTATGGCTACACCTTC
TRBJ1-5,few,TRBV2,-,CASSEGDAWGQPQHF,TGTGCCAGCAGTGAAGGGGACGCGTGGGGGCAGCCCCAGCATTTT
TRBJ2-5,-,TRBV20-1,-,CSANLAGDQETQYF,TGCAGTGCAAATTTGGCCGGGGACCAAGAGACCCAGTACTTC
TRBJ1-4,-,TRBV20-1,TRBD1,CSAETGRASEKLFF,TGCAGTGCTGAGACAGGGAGGGCCAGTGAAAAACTGTTTTTT
TRBJ2-6,-,TRBV29-1,TRBD1,CSVIPDRANVRTF,TGCAGCGTGATCCCCGACAGGGCCAACGTCCGGACTTTC
TRBJ1-6,-,TRBV10-3,-,CAIRPGGRSPLHF,TGTGCCATCAGGCCGGGGGGAAGGTCACCCCTCCACTTT
TRBJ1-3,-,TRBV20-1,TRBD1,CSARQGAEVGNTIYF,TGCAGTGCTAGACAGGGGGCAGAAGTTGGAAACACCATATATTTT
TRBJ2-7,many,TRBV29-1,-,CSVDEYDEQYF,TGCAGCGTAGACGAATACGACGAGCAGTACTTC
TRBJ1-1,many,TRBV24-1,-,CATTGALNTEAFF,TGTGCCACCACTGGGGCCCTTAACACTGAAGCTTTCTTT
TRBJ2-7,many,TRBV10-3,TRBD1,CASSLATGNEQYF,TGTGCCAGCAGTTTGGCGACAGGGAACGAGCAGTACTTC
TRBJ1-4,-,TRBV7-9,-,CASSPTPGIDNEKLFF,TGTGCCAGCAGTCCAACCCCCGGGATAGATAATGAAAAACTGTTTTTT
TRBJ1-1,many,TRBV2,TRBD1,CAQGGREGLNTEAFF,TGTGCCCAAGGGGGCAGGGAAGGGCTGAACACTGAAGCTTTCTTT
TRBJ1-5,-,TRBV7-2,-,CASSLFQGPNQPQHF,TGTGCCAGCAGCTTATTTCAGGGTCCCAATCAGCCCCAGCATTTT
TRBJ1-2,few,TRBV7-9,-,CASSLKESGIRYTF,TGTGCCAGCAGCTTAAAAGAGTCAGGGATCCGCTACACCTTC